This T cell receptor beta chain derives from a study of cytomegalovirus exposure and HLA in healthy donors. Points on this clone: Its antigen remains unidentified. The junction differs from germline at one of its ends, possibly a read error.

The PCR ran on 60 Vbeta and 13 Jbeta primers. Under the authors' procedure: In a later analysis, around 10 million of 60 million to 80 million unique beta chains occurred in at least two donors. Sequencing was performed with immunoSEQ multiplex PCR; in TCRdb, only in-frame clones are kept and a portion is missing. That table gives V, J and clone size, and the DNA gave D and trimming. The sample lists 120,000 or so clones, roughly 18% occurring once. Study observations and caveats: In an earlier analysis, in some 540 donors, most V segments appeared productive either ~87% or ~30% of the time. It was reported that the classifier diagnosed cytomegalovirus status with high specificity and sensitivity in both the original and validation cohorts. Fewer N-insertions than the approximately 700-donor mean were reportedly shown by an Asian-associated ancestry cluster in a later analysis.

Germline-derived CDR1 and CDR2 are SSHAT and FNYEAQ (reference sequence). The CDR3 consists of 15 residues. The chain carries TRBV7-7 and TRBJ2-5; 11 bases align to TRBD2. Sequencing input: PBMCs. The receptor was isolated from a female donor in good health and CMV-seropositive. The DNA of the CDR3 is TGTGCTAGCAGCCGACTAGCGGGACTACAAGAGACCCAGTACTTC. Its translation: CASSRLAGLQETQYF.